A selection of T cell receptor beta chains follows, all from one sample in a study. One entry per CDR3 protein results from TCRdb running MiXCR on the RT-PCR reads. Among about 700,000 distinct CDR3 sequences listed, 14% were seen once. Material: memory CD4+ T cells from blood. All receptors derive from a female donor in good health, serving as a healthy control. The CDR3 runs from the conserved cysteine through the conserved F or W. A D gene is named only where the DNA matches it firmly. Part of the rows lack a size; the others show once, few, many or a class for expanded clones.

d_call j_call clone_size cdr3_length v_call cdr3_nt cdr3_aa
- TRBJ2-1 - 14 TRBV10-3 TGTGCCATCAGTGAGCCCGGACTTACCAATGAGCAGTTCTTC CAISEPGLTNEQFF
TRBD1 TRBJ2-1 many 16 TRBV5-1 TGCGCCAGCAGCCCAGGGGGCGGGCCGGTTTACAATGAGCAGTTCTTC CASSPGGGPVYNEQFF
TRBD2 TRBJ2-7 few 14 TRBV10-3 TGTGCCGTGGGGGTGACTAGCGGGATTGGAGAGCAGTACTTC CAVGVTSGIGEQYF
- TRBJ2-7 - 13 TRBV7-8 TGTGCCAGCAGCTCGGGAGTGGACAACGAGCAGTACTTC CASSSGVDNEQYF
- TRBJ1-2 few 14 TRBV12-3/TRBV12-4 TGTGCCAGCATATATTCCAAGGGACCTTATGGCTACACCTTC CASIYSKGPYGYTF
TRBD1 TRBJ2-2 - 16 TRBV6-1 TGTGCCAGCAGTGAACAGGACAGGGGGTACACCGGGGAGCTGTTTTTT CASSEQDRGYTGELFF
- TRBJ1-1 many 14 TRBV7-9 TGTGCCAGCAGCAGGGTTGAACAAGGGACTGAAGCTTTCTTT CASSRVEQGTEAFF
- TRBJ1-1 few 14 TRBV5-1 TGCGCCAGCAGCGAACCCCCAGGGTTGGATGAAGCTTTCTTT CASSEPPGLDEAFF
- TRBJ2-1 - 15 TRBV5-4 TGTGCCAGCAGCTTGATGAGCGCCTCCTACAATGAGCAGTTCTTC CASSLMSASYNEQFF
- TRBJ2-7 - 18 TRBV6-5 TGTGCCAGCAGTTACCATAAACCGACCGGGACATATTCCTACGAGCAGTACTTC CASSYHKPTGTYSYEQYF
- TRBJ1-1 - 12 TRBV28 TGTGCCAGCAGTCCCCCGCTCACTGAAGCTTTCTTT CASSPPLTEAFF
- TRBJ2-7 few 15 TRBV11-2 TGTGCCAGCAGCTTAGCCGCGGGGACAAACTACGAGCAGTACTTC CASSLAAGTNYEQYF
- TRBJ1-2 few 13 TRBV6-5 TGTGCCAGCAGTTACGGGGAGGGCGGAGGCTACACCTTC CASSYGEGGGYTF
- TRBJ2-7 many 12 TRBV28 TGCGCCAGCAGTGCCAGCGGTTACGAGCAGTACTTC CASSASGYEQYF
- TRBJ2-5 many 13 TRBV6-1 TGTGCCAGCAGTGGGACCAACCAAGAGACCCAGTACTTC CASSGTNQETQYF
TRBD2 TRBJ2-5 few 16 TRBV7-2 TGTGCCAGCAGCTGGACTAGCGGGGGCCATGCGGGGACCCAGTACTTC CASSWTSGGHAGTQYF
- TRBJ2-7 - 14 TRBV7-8 TGTGCCAGTACAGGGGGGGGTACAGCCTACGAGCAGTACTTC CASTGGGTAYEQYF
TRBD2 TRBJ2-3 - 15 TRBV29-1 TGCAGCGTTGAAGTGGGAGGGCAGACCACAGATACGCAGTATTTT CSVEVGGQTTDTQYF
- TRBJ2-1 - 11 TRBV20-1 TGCAGTGTATGGGGGAACAATGAGCAGTTCTTC CSVWGNNEQFF
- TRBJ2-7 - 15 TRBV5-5 TGTGCCAGCAGCTTGGGACCGACTAACGCCTACGAGCAGTACTTC CASSLGPTNAYEQYF
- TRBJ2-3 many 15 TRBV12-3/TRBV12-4 TGTGCCAGCAGTTATAGTAGCGGCAACACAGATACGCAGTATTTT CASSYSSGNTDTQYF
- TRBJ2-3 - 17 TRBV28 TGTGCCAGCAGTCCCCCGTCCGAGGGAGGACGGACAGATACGCAGTATTTT CASSPPSEGGRTDTQYF
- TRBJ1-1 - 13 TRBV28 TGTGCCAGCAAAAATTACATGAACACTGAAGCTTTCTTT CASKNYMNTEAFF
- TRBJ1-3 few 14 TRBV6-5 TGTGCCAGCATCCCTCCCCAGGCCGGAAACACCATATATTTT CASIPPQAGNTIYF
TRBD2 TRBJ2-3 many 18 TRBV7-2 TGTGCCAGCAGCTTAGCCCCGGGACTAGCGGGAGGCACAGATACGCAGTATTTT CASSLAPGLAGGTDTQYF
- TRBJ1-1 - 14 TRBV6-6 TGTGCCAGCAGCGTGAAGGGGGTCCCACCTGAAGCTTTCTTT CASSVKGVPPEAFF
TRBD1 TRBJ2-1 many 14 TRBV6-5 TGTGCCACCTTCGGACAGGGGTTCCGCAATGAGCAGTTCTTC CATFGQGFRNEQFF
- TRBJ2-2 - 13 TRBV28 TGTGCCAGCAGTGACAGTCACACCGGGGAGCTGTTTTTT CASSDSHTGELFF
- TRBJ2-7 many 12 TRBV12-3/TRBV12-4 TGTGCCAGCAGTTCGCGGAGGGCCAGTGAGTACTTC CASSSRRASEYF
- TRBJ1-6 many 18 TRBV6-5 TGTGCCAGCAGCCCTACGGCGACAGCATACTCCTATAATTCACCCCTCCACTTT CASSPTATAYSYNSPLHF
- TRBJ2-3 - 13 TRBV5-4 TGTGCCAGCACCAGGGACGTATCAGATACGCAGTATTTT CASTRDVSDTQYF
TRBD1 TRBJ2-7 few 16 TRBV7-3 TGTGCCAGCAGCTTAATAGGGACCGGACAGGGGTACGAGCAGTACTTC CASSLIGTGQGYEQYF
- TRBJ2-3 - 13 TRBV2 TGTGCCAGCAGTTGGGAGAGCACAGATACGCAGTATTTT CASSWESTDTQYF
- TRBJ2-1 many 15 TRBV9 TGTGCCAGCAGCGTATCGTGGGGCTCCTACAATGAGCAGTTCTTC CASSVSWGSYNEQFF
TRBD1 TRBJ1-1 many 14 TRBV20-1 TGCAGTGCATCTCCGGGACAGGGAAAACGGGAAGCTTTCTTT CSASPGQGKREAFF
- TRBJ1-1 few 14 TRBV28 TGTGCCAGCAGGCCCGGATCGGTAGTAACTGAAGCTTTCTTT CASRPGSVVTEAFF
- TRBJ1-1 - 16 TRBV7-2 TGTGCCAGCACCACACCTGGGGGGCCCATGAACACTGAAGCTTTCTTT CASTTPGGPMNTEAFF
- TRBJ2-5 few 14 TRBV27 TGTGCCAGCAGTTTATACAGCACCCAAGAGACCCAGTACTTC CASSLYSTQETQYF
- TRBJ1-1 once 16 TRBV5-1 TGCGCCAGCAGCACCCAAGGCGGGGCCGAGAACACTGAAGCTTTCTTT CASSTQGGAENTEAFF
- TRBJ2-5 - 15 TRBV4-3 TGCGCCAGCAGCCGTTACATCTTCCCCCAAGAGACCCAGTACTTC CASSRYIFPQETQYF
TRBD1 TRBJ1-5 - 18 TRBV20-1 TGCAGTGCCGACGGGACAGGGTCTTCGGTTGCCAGCAATCAGCCCCAGCATTTT CSADGTGSSVASNQPQHF
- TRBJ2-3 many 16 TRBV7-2 TGTGCCAGCAGCCCAGGAGGTGGGAGGAGGGCAGATACGCAGTATTTT CASSPGGGRRADTQYF
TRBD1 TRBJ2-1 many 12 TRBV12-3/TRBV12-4 TGTGCCAGCAGTACAGGGGCCAATGAGCAGTTCTTC CASSTGANEQFF
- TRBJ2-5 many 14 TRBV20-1 TGCAGTGCCCGCGACCGAGGGTGGTTAGAGACCCAGTACTTC CSARDRGWLETQYF
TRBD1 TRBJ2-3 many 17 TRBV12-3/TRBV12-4 TGTGCCAGCAGTTTTATGGTAGGGGGCTCGGACGCAGATACGCAGTATTTT CASSFMVGGSDADTQYF
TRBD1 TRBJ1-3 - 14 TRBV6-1 TGTGCCAGCAGCGAGGGACAGGCCCGAAACACCATATATTTT CASSEGQARNTIYF
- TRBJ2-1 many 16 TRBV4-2 TGTGCCAGCAGCCAAGTCCTTACAGGGGGGGGGGCAGGGCAGTTCTTC CASSQVLTGGGAGQFF
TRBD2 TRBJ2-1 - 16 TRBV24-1 TGTGCCACCAGTGATGGGAGGGCTAGCTGGGACAATGAGCAGTTCTTC CATSDGRASWDNEQFF
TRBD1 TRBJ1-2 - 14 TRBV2 TGTGCCAGCAGTGGGACAGGGGGCAACTATGGCTACACCTTC CASSGTGGNYGYTF
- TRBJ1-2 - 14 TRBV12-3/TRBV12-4 TGTGCCAGCACCCTAGACATATTAACCTATGGCTACACCTTC CASTLDILTYGYTF
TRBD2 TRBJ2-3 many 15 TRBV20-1 TGCAGTGCTAGAGAACTAGCGGGTAACACAGATACGCAGTATTTT CSARELAGNTDTQYF
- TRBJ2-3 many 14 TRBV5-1 TGCGCCAGCAGCCAAAGCTCTAGCACAGATACGCAGTATTTT CASSQSSSTDTQYF
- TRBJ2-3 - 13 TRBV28 TGTGCCAGCAGTCGCCCAGGGAGAGATACGCAGTATTTT CASSRPGRDTQYF
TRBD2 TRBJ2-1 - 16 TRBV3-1 TGTGCCAGCAGCCTTGCGACTAGCGGGAGGGGGAATGAGCAGTTCTTC CASSLATSGRGNEQFF
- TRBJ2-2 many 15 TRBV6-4 TGTGCCAGCAGTCCCGGGACATTTTTGACCGGGGAGCTGTTTTTT CASSPGTFLTGELFF
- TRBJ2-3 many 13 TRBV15 TGCAGAGAAAGGCGGAAACACACAGATACGCAGTATTTT CRERRKHTDTQYF
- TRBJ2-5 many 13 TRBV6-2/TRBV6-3 TGTGCCAGCGGGAGTGGCGGCGTTGAGACCCAGTACTTC CASGSGGVETQYF
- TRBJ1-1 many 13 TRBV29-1 TGCAGCGCTGAACAGGACCTGAACACTGAAGCTTTCTTT CSAEQDLNTEAFF
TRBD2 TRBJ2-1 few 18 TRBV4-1 TGCGCCAGCAGCCACATGGGGGGGAGGGTGAGCTCTTACAATGAGCAGTTCTTC CASSHMGGRVSSYNEQFF